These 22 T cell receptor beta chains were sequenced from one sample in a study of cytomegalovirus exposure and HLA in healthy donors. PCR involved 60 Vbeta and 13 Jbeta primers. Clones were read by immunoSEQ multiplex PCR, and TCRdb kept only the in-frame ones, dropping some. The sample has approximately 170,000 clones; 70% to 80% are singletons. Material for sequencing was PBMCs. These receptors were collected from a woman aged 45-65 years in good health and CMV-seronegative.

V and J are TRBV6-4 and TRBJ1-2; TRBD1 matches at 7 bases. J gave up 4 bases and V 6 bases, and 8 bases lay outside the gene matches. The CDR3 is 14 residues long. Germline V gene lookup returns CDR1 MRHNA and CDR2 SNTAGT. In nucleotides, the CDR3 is TGTGCCAGCAGCGAAGCAGGGGGGTCCTATGGCTACACCTTC. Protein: CASSEAGGSYGYTF.

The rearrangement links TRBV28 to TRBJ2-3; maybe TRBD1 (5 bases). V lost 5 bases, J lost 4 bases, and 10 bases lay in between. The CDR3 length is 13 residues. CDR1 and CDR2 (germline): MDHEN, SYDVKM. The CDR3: CASSLRQPDTQYF. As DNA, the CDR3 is TGTGCCAGCAGTCTCCGACAGCCAGATACGCAGTATTTT.

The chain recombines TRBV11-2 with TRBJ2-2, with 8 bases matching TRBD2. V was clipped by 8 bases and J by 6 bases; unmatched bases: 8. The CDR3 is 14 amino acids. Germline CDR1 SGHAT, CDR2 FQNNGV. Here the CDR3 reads CASSSGREAGELFF. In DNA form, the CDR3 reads TGTGCCAGCTCGTCGGGGCGGGAGGCCGGGGAGCTGTTTTTT. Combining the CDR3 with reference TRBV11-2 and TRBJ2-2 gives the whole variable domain EAGVAQSPRYKIIEKRQSVAFWCNPISGHATLYWYQQILGQGPKLLIQFQNNGVVDDSQLPKDRFSAERLKGVDSTLKIQPAKLEDSAVYLCASSSGREAGELFFGEGSRLTVL.

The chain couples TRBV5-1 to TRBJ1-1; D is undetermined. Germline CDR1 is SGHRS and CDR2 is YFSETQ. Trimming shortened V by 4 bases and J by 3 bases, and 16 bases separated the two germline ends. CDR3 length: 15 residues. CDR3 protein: CASSPLSGGYTEAFF. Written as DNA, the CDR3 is TGCGCCAGCAGCCCCCTGTCGGGAGGGTACACTGAAGCTTTCTTT.

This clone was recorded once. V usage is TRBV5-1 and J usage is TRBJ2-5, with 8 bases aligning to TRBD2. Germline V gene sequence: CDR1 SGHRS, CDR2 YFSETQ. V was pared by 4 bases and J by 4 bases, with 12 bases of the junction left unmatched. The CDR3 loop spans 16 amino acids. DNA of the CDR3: TGCGCCAGCAGCCCCTCGCGGCGGGGGGCGGGAGAGACCCAGTACTTC. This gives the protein CASSPSRRGAGETQYF.

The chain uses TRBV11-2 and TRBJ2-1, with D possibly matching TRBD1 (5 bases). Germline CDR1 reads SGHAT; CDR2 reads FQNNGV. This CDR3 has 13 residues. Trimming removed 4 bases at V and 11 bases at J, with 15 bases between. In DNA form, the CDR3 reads TGTGCCAGCAGCTCCCAGACAGCTCTAAAGCAGTTCTTC. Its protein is CASSSQTALKQFF.

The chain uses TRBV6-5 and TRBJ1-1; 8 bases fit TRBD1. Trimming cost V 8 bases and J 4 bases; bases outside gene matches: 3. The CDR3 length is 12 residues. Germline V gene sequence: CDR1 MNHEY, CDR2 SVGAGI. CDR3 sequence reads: CASPDRATEAFF. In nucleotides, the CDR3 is TGTGCCAGCCCGGACAGGGCCACTGAAGCTTTCTTT.

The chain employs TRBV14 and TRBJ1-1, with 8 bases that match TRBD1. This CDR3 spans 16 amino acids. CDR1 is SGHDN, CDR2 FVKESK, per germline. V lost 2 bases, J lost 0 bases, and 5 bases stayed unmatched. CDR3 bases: TGTGCCAGCAGCCAATTGACAGGGGTACTGAACACTGAAGCTTTCTTT. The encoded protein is CASSQLTGVLNTEAFF.

The CDR3 nucleotides are TGTGCCAGCAGCTTAACCGGGACAGGGGCTGAAGCTTTCTTT. Translated: CASSLTGTGAEAFF. This chain joins TRBV7-2 and TRBJ1-1, with 10 bases matching TRBD1. Looked up from germline, CDR1 is SGHTA and CDR2 is FQGNSA. CDR3 length: 14 residues. V gave up 2 bases and J gave up 6 bases; unmatched junction bases: 3.

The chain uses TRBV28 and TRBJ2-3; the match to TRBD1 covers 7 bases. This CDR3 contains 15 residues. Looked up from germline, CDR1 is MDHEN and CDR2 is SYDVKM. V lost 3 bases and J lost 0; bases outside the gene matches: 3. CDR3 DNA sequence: TGTGCCAGCAGTTTGGGACAGATAAGCACAGATACGCAGTATTTT. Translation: CASSLGQISTDTQYF.

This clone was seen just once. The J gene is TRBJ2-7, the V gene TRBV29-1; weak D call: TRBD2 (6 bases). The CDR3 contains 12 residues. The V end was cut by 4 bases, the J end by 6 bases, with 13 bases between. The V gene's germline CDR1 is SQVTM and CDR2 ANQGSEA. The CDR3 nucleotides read TGCAGCGTTGGGGACTTCCCCCGCGAGCAGTACTTC. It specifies CSVGDFPREQYF.

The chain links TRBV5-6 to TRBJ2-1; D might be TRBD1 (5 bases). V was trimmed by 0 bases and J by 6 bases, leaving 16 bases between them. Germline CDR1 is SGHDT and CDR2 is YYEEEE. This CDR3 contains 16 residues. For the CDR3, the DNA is TGTGCCAGCAGCTTGGTGGGGCAGGGTGTTAGCAATGAGCAGTTCTTC. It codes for CASSLVGQGVSNEQFF.

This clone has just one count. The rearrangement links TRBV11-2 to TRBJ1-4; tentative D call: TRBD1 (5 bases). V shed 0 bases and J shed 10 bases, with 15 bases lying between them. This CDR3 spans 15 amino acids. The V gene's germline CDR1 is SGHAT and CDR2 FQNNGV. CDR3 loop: CASSLDLGGMRKLFF. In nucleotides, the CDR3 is TGTGCCAGCAGCTTAGATCTCGGGGGTATGAGAAAACTGTTTTTT.

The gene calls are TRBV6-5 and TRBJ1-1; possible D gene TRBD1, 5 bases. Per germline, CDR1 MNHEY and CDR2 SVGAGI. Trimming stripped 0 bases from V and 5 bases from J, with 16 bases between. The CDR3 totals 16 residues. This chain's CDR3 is CASSYSGGVGGTEAFF. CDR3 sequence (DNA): TGTGCCAGCAGTTACTCGGGTGGTGTGGGGGGAACTGAAGCTTTCTTT.

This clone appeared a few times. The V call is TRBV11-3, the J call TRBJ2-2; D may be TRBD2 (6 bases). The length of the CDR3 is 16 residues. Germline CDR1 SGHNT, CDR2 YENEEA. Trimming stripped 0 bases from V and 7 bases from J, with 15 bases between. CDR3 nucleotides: TGTGCCAGCAGCTTAGACCTAAGCGGGTCCAACGGGGAGCTGTTTTTT. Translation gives CASSLDLSGSNGELFF.

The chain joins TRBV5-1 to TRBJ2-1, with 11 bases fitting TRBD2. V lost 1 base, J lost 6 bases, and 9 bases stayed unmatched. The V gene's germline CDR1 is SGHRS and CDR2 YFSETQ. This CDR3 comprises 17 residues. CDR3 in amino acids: CASSLLIAGGPGNEQFF. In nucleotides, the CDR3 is TGCGCCAGCAGCTTGTTAATAGCGGGAGGGCCGGGCAATGAGCAGTTCTTC.

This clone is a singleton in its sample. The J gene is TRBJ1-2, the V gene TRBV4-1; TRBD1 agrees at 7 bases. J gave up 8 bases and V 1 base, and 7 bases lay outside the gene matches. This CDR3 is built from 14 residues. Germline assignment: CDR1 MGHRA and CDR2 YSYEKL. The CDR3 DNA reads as TGCGCCAGCAGCCAAGGACAGGGTATTCAGGGCTACACCTTC. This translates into CASSQGQGIQGYTF.

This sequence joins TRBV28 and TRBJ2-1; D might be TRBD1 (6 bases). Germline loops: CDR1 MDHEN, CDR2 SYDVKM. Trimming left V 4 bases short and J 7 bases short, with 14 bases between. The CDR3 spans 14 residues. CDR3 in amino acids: CASSSGTPRNEQFF. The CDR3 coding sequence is TGTGCCAGCAGTTCCGGGACACCGCGGAATGAGCAGTTCTTC.

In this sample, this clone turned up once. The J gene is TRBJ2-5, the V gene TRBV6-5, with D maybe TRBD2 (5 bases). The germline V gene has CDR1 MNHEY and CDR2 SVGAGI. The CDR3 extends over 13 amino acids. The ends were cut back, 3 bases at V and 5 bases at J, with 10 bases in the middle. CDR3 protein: CASSYRETETQYF. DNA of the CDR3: TGTGCCAGCAGTTATCGGGAAACGGAGACCCAGTACTTC.

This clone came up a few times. The CDR3 DNA reads as TGTGCCAGCAGTGACTCGGGGGACACAGAGAGGACGGAGCCCCAGCATTTT. Residues: CASSDSGDTERTEPQHF. The rearrangement links TRBV6-4 to TRBJ1-5, with a weak D call TRBD1 (6 bases). Germline CDR1 is MRHNA and CDR2 is SNTAGT. This CDR3 is built from 17 residues. Trimming stripped 0 bases from V and 8 bases from J, with 20 bases between.

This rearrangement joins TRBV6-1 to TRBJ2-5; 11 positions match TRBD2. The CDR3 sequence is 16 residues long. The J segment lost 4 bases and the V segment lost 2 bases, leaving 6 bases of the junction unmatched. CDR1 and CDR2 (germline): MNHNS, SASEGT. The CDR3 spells CASSELRLAGGETQYF. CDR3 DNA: TGTGCCAGCAGTGAATTGCGGCTAGCGGGAGGAGAGACCCAGTACTTC.

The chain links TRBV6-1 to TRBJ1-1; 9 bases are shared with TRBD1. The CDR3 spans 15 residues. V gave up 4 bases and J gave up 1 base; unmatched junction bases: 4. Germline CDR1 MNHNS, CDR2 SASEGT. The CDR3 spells CASSGLTGGNTEAFF. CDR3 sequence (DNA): TGTGCCAGCAGTGGTCTGACAGGGGGGAACACTGAAGCTTTCTTT.